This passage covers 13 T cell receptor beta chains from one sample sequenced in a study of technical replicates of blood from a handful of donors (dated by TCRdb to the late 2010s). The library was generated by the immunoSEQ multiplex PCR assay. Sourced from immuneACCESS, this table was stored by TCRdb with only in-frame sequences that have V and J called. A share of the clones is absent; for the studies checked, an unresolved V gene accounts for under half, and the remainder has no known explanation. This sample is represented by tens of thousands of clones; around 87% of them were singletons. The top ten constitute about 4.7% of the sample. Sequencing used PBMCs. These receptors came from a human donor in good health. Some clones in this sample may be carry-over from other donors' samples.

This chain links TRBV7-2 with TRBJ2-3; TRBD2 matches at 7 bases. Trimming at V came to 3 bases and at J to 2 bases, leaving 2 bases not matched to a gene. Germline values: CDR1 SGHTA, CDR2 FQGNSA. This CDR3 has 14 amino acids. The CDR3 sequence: CASSLGLNTDTQYF. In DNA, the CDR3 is TGTGCCAGCAGCTTGGGACTAAACACAGATACGCAGTATTTT.

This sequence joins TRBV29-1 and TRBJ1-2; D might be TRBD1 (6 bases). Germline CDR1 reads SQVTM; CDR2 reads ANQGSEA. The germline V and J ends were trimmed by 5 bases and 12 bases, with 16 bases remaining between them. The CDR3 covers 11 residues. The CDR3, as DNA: TGCAGCGTTTCACCGGGACAACCGGACACCTTC. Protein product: CSVSPGQPDTF.

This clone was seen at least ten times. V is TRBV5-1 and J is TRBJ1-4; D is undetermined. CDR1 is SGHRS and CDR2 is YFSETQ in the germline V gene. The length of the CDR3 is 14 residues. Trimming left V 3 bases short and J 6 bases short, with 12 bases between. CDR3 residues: CASSSAGGYEKLFF. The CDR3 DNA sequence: TGCGCCAGCAGCTCGGCAGGAGGGTATGAAAAACTGTTTTTT.

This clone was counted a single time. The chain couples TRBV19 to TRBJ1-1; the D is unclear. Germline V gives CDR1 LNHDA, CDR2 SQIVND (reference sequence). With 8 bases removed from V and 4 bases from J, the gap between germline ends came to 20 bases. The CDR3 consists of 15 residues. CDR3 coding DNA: TGTGCCAGTCGCGATCTCTTAACGGGGAGCACTGAAGCTTTCTTT. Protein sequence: CASRDLLTGSTEAFF.

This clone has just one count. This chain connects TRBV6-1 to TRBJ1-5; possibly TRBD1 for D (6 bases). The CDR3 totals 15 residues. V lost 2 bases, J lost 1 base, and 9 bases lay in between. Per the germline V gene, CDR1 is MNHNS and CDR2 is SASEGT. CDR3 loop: CASSEQDRSNQPQHF. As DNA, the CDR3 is TGTGCCAGCAGTGAACAAGACAGGAGCAATCAGCCCCAGCATTTT.

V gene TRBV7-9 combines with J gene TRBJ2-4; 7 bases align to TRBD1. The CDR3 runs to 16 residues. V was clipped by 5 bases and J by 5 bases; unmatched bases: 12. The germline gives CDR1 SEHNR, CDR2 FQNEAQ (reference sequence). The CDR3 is CASSAQLGGLENIQYF. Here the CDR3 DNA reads TGTGCCAGCAGCGCCCAACTAGGGGGCCTAGAAAACATTCAGTACTTC.

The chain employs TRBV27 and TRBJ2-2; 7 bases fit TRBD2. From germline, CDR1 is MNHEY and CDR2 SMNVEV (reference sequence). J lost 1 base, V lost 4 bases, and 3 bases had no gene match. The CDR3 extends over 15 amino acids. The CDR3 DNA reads TGTGCCAGCAGTTACGGGACTATGAACACCGGGGAGCTGTTTTTT. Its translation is CASSYGTMNTGELFF.

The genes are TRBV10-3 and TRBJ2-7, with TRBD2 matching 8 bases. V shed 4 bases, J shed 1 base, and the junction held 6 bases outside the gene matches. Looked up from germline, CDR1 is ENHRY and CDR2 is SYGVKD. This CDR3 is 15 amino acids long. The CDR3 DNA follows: TGTGCCATCAGTGTTGGGCTAGCGGGTTCCTACGAGCAGTACTTC. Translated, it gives CAISVGLAGSYEQYF.

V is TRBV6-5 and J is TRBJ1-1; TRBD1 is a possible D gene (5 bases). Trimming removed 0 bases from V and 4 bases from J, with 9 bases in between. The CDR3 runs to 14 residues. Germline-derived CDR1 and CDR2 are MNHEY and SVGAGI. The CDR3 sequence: CASSYSGGFTEAFF. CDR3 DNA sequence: TGTGCCAGCAGTTACTCGGGGGGGTTCACTGAAGCTTTCTTT.

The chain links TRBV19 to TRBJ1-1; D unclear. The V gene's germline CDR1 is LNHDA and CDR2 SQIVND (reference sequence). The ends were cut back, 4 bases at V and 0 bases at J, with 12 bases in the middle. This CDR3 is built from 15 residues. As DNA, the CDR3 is TGTGCCAGTAGTAACCAACCTACAGTGAACACTGAAGCTTTCTTT. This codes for CASSNQPTVNTEAFF. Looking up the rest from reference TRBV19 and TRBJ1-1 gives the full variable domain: DGGITQSPKYLFRKEGQNVTLSCEQNLNHDAMYWYRQDPGQGLRLIYYSQIVNDFQKGDIAEGYSVSREKKESFPLTVTSAQKNPTAFYLCASSNQPTVNTEAFFGQGTRLTVV.

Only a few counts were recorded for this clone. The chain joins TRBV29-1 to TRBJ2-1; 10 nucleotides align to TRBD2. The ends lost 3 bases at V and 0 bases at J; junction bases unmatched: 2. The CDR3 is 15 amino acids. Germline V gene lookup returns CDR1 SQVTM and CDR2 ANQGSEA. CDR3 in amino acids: CSVDTSGASYNEQFF. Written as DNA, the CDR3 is TGCAGCGTTGATACTAGCGGGGCCTCCTACAATGAGCAGTTCTTC.

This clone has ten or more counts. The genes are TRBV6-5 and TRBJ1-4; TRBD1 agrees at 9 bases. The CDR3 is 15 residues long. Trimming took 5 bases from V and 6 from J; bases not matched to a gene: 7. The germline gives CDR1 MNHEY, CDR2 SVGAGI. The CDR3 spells CASSPNRGQDEKLFF. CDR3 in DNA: TGTGCCAGCAGTCCTAACAGGGGGCAGGATGAAAAACTGTTTTTT.

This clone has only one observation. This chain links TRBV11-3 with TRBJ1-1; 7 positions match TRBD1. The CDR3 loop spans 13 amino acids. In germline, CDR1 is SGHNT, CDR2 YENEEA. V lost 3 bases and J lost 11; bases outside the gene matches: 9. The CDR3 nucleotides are TGTGCCAGCAGCTTTACTTCGACAGGGAGGGCTTTCTTT. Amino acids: CASSFTSTGRAFF.